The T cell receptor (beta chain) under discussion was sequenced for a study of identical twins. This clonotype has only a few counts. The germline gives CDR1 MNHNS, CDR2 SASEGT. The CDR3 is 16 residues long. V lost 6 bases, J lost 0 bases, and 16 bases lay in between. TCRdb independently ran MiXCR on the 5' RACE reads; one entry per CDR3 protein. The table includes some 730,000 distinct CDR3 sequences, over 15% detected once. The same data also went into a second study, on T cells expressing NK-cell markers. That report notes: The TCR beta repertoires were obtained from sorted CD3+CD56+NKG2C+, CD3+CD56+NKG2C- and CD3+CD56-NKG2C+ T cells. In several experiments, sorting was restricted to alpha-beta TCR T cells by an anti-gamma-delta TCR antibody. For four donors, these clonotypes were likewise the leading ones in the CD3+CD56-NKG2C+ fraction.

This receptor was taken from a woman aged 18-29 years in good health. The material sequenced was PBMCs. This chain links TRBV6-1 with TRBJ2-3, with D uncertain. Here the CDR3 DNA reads TGTGCCAGCAGCTCTCCTGGTGATACTAGCACAGATACGCAGTATTTT. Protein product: CASSSPGDTSTDTQYF.